This passage covers 13 T cell receptor beta chains from one sample sequenced in a study of cytomegalovirus exposure and HLA in healthy donors. The study ran its PCR with 60 Vbeta and 13 Jbeta primers. Only in-frame clones appear in the TCRdb table, and some are missing; sequencing was by immunoSEQ multiplex PCR. The table includes under 200,000 clones, around 84% detected once. Sequenced sample: PBMCs. All receptors come from a middle-aged man in good health and CMV-seropositive.

The chain joins TRBV7-9 to TRBJ1-3; D is ambiguous. This CDR3 spans 15 amino acids. Germline lookup yields CDR1 SEHNR and CDR2 FQNEAQ (reference sequence). Trimming stripped 8 bases from V and 1 base from J, with 15 bases between. CDR3 DNA sequence: TGTGCCAGCGCCCCGGTTGGGCTGTCTGGAAACACCATATATTTT. Residues: CASAPVGLSGNTIYF.

This clone came up a few times. V is TRBV4-3 and J is TRBJ2-3; 8 nucleotides line up with TRBD2. Trimming removed 5 bases from V and 0 bases from J; junction bases left unmatched: 13. CDR3 length equals 18 residues. CDR1 and CDR2 from the germline V gene are LGHNA and YSLEER. CDR3 coding DNA: TGCGCCAGCAGCTCCCAACGCGGGGGGATACCTAGCACAGATACGCAGTATTTT. Translating it yields CASSSQRGGIPSTDTQYF.

The chain links TRBV6-1 to TRBJ2-1, with D possibly matching TRBD2 (5 bases). The ends were cut back, 5 bases at V and 7 bases at J, with 12 bases in the middle. The CDR3 covers 13 residues. Germline values: CDR1 MNHNS, CDR2 SASEGT. The DNA for the CDR3 is TGTGCCAGCAGTCTCGGGGTCCCAAATGAGCAGTTCTTC. It is translated as CASSLGVPNEQFF.

The rearrangement joins TRBV6-5 to TRBJ1-3; D not resolved. This CDR3 contains 15 residues. The germline V and J ends were trimmed by 6 bases and 0 bases, with 12 bases remaining between them. Germline V gene sequence: CDR1 MNHEY, CDR2 SVGAGI. As DNA, the CDR3 is TGTGCCAGCAGGCGGGATTCACTCTCTGGAAACACCATATATTTT. Translating it yields CASRRDSLSGNTIYF.

This chain links TRBV19 with TRBJ2-1; 9 nucleotides line up with TRBD2. In germline, CDR1 is LNHDA, CDR2 SQIVND (reference sequence). Germline trimming cut 7 bases from V and 7 bases from J; bases unmatched to any gene: 14. This CDR3 region has 16 residues. The CDR3 DNA is TGTGCCAGTAACCCCGCGTCGGGACTAGCCAGGAATGAGCAGTTCTTC. Encoded protein: CASNPASGLARNEQFF.

The rearrangement links TRBV7-2 to TRBJ1-2, with 7 bases that match TRBD1. CDR1 is SGHTA, CDR2 FQGNSA, per germline. The CDR3 spans 15 residues. Losses at the gene ends were 1 base for V and 4 bases for J; bases not matched to a gene: 6. CDR3 in DNA: TGTGCCAGCAGCTTAGTCGGCAGGGGGGTCTATGGCTACACCTTC. This gives the protein CASSLVGRGVYGYTF.

The rearrangement links TRBV6-5 to TRBJ2-2; D uncertain. V shed 0 bases and J shed 5 bases, with 4 bases lying between them. CDR1 and CDR2 from the germline V gene are MNHEY and SVGAGI. There are 13 residues in the CDR3. The DNA for the CDR3 is TGTGCCAGCAGTTACTCGAGGACCGGGGAGCTGTTTTTT. The encoded protein is CASSYSRTGELFF.

The rearrangement joins TRBV19 to TRBJ2-3, with D perhaps TRBD2 (6 bases). Germline V lookup: CDR1 LNHDA, CDR2 SQIVND (reference sequence). Trimming took off 9 bases at V and 4 bases at J, with 17 bases between the two ends. CDR3 length: 14 amino acids. Here the CDR3 DNA reads TGTGCCAGCCAGACTAGGACCCTCCCAGATACGCAGTATTTT. It yields the protein CASQTRTLPDTQYF.

The genes are TRBV4-1 and TRBJ2-7; 7 bases are shared with TRBD2. Germline V lookup: CDR1 MGHRA, CDR2 YSYEKL. The CDR3 has 13 amino acids. The ends lost 6 bases at V and 5 bases at J; junction bases unmatched: 7. CDR3 region: CASSRDYRDEQYF. CDR3 nucleotide sequence: TGCGCCAGCAGTCGGGACTATAGGGACGAGCAGTACTTC.

The chain recombines TRBV27 with TRBJ2-1; 9 positions agree with TRBD1. From germline, CDR1 is MNHEY and CDR2 SMNVEV (reference sequence). V shed 3 bases, J shed 3 bases, and the junction held 3 bases outside the gene matches. The CDR3 sequence is 15 residues long. CDR3 sequence reads: CASSLGQGNYNEQFF. The CDR3, as DNA: TGTGCCAGCAGTTTGGGACAGGGAAACTACAATGAGCAGTTCTTC.

CDR3 sequence (DNA): TGCGCCAGCAGCTTGGCCCCTCCCACCGGGGAGCTGTTTTTT. The encoded protein is CASSLAPPTGELFF. The rearrangement uses TRBV5-1 and TRBJ2-2; no firm D call. The CDR3 contains 14 residues. Trimming stripped 0 bases from V and 4 bases from J, with 7 bases between. CDR1 is SGHRS, CDR2 YFSETQ, per germline.

The rearrangement uses TRBV7-9 and TRBJ2-1, with 9 bases identical to TRBD2. The CDR3 sequence is 13 residues long. The germline V gene encodes CDR1 SEHNR and CDR2 FQNEAQ (reference sequence). CDR3 region: CVAGGGRADNLFF. As DNA, the CDR3 is TGTGTCGCGGGGGGCGGGAGGGCCGACAATCTGTTCTTC.

The rearrangement joins TRBV18 to TRBJ1-1; 10 bases fit TRBD1. V trimming: 7 bases; J trimming: 3 bases; junction bases outside the gene matches: 2. Germline lookup yields CDR1 KGHSH and CDR2 LQKENI. The CDR3 is 13 residues long. CDR3 sequence reads: CASLDRGDTEAFF. The CDR3 coding sequence is TGTGCCAGCTTGGACAGGGGGGACACTGAAGCTTTCTTT.